The 21 T cell receptor beta chains given below trace back to one sample, sequenced in a study of T cells after yellow fever vaccination. TCRdb re-derived calls from the 5' RACE reads in MiXCR, one entry per CDR3 protein. This sample has over 45,000 distinct CDR3 sequences; about 6.6% occur once, and the top ten carry roughly 40%. The sequencing used CD8+ T cells sorted from PBMCs, collected on the day of the first yellow fever vaccination. The source of these receptors is a man aged 18 to 29 who received the YFV17D yellow fever vaccine.

The V and J genes are TRBV9 and TRBJ2-1; 8 bases map to TRBD1. J was trimmed by 2 bases and V by 3 bases; bases with no gene match: 1. Germline V gene sequence: CDR1 SGDLS, CDR2 YYNGEE. This CDR3 is 14 amino acids long. In nucleotides, the CDR3 is TGTGCCAGCAGCGCGACAGGGGCCTACAATGAGCAGTTCTTC. This encodes CASSATGAYNEQFF.

This clonotype is labeled as medium-sized (0.01 to 0.1%). The rearrangement joins TRBV12-3 or TRBV12-4 to TRBJ2-7; 9 nucleotides agree with TRBD2. The CDR3 has 14 residues. J gave up 4 bases and V 5 bases, and 6 bases lay outside the gene matches. The CDR3 DNA reads TGTGCCAGCAGTACCGGGACTAGCTTTTACGAGCAGTACTTC. It encodes CASSTGTSFYEQYF.

There are a few counts of this clonotype. The chain uses TRBV4-2 and TRBJ1-1; no definite D call. CDR1 and CDR2 from the germline V gene are LGHNA and YNFKEQ. This CDR3 comprises 15 residues. Trimming shortened V by 0 bases and J by 8 bases, and 16 bases separated the two germline ends. For the CDR3, the DNA is TGTGCCAGCAGCCAAGAAGCCTCTGTACAGACCGAAGCTTTCTTT. Translated: CASSQEASVQTEAFF.

This clonotype was counted at least ten times. CDR3 in amino acids: CASSGLAATGELFF. The CDR3 DNA sequence: TGTGCCAGCAGTGGACTAGCGGCCACCGGGGAGCTGTTTTTT. The J gene is TRBJ2-2, the V gene TRBV27; 10 bases match TRBD2. The CDR3 sequence is 14 residues long. Germline CDR1 MNHEY, CDR2 SMNVEV (reference sequence). V dropped 5 bases and J dropped 4; count of bases not matched to a gene: 1.

This clonotype was counted ten times or more. This chain connects TRBV9 to TRBJ2-3, with D possibly matching TRBD2 (7 bases). This CDR3 has 16 amino acids. Germline V CDR1 and CDR2: SGDLS, YYNGEE. Trimming pared 3 bases from V and 4 bases from J, leaving 18 bases between. In DNA form, the CDR3 reads TGTGCCAGCAGCGCCTCTGGGGGGGGGCCCGCAGATACGCAGTATTTT. Protein: CASSASGGGPADTQYF.

The sample holds a few counts of this clonotype. As DNA, the CDR3 is TGCGCCAGCAGCCCCCTCGGAGGGGCCGGTCAGCCCCAGCATTTT. Its translation is CASSPLGGAGQPQHF. This sequence joins TRBV5-1 and TRBJ1-5; tentatively, D is TRBD1 (5 bases). CDR3 length equals 15 residues. Germline-derived CDR1 and CDR2 are SGHRS and YFSETQ. Trimming stripped 4 bases from V and 6 bases from J, with 17 bases between. The variable domain in full, completed from reference TRBV5-1 and TRBJ1-5, reads KAGVTQTPRYLIKTRGQQVTLSCSPISGHRSVSWYQQTPGQGLQFLFEYFSETQRNKGNFPGRFSGRQFSNSRSEMNVSTLELGDSALYLCASSPLGGAGQPQHFGDGTRLSIL.

This clonotype has more than one count but fewer than ten. This sequence joins TRBV5-8 and TRBJ2-7, with D maybe TRBD2 (7 bases). V lost 2 bases, J lost 5 bases, and 11 bases lay in between. This CDR3 contains 13 residues. Germline lookup yields CDR1 SGHTS and CDR2 YDEGEE. The CDR3 DNA is TGTGCCAGCAGCTTACCGGGGGGCCACGAGCAGTACGTC. Translated, it gives CASSLPGGHEQYV.

Ten or more counts support this clonotype. The chain uses TRBV29-1 and TRBJ2-1; D not certain. Between the trimmed V and J ends, which lost 1 base and 0 bases, there was a span of 7 bases. CDR3 size: 14 residues. Germline CDR1 SQVTM, CDR2 ANQGSEA. In DNA, the CDR3 is TGCAGCGTTGAAGGGGCAAACTCCTACAATGAGCAGTTCTTC. It yields the protein CSVEGANSYNEQFF.

This clonotype was seen repeatedly, ten times or more. One end of the junction fails to match germline, which may point to a read error. The chain carries TRBV7-7 and TRBJ2-2; D call uncertain. CDR1 and CDR2 (germline): SSHAT, FNYEAQ (reference sequence). CDR3 size: 11 residues. CDR3 nucleotides: TGTGCTAGCAGCTTATCCGGGGAGCTGTTTTTT. It encodes CASSLSGELFF.

This chain uses TRBV5-4 with TRBJ2-6; 8 bases align to TRBD1. The CDR3 is made up of 17 amino acids. CDR1 SGHNT and CDR2 YYREEE come from the germline V gene (reference sequence). Germline trimming cut 4 bases from V and 4 bases from J; bases unmatched to any gene: 10. CDR3 in amino acids: CASSPWTGLSGANVLTF. CDR3 bases: TGTGCCAGCAGCCCTTGGACAGGGCTCTCCGGGGCCAACGTCCTGACTTTC.

CDR3 loop: CASRRTDTSTDTQYF. For the CDR3, the DNA is TGCGCCAGCAGGCGGACAGATACTAGCACAGATACGCAGTATTTT. The chain recombines TRBV5-1 with TRBJ2-3; D is perhaps TRBD1 (6 bases). Germline V gives CDR1 SGHRS, CDR2 YFSETQ. This CDR3 is built from 15 residues. Trimming stripped 5 bases from V and 0 bases from J, with 13 bases between.

This chain joins TRBV7-9 and TRBJ2-1; TRBD2 matches at 9 bases. Germline assignment: CDR1 SEHNR and CDR2 FQNEAQ (reference sequence). V shed 2 bases and J 2 bases; nucleotides not matched to a gene: 4. This CDR3 is 16 amino acids long. The CDR3 DNA reads as TGTGCCAGCAGCTTACGTAGCGGGGGACCCTACAATGAGCAGTTCTTC. It codes for CASSLRSGGPYNEQFF.

This clonotype has just a few counts. The genes are TRBV5-6 and TRBJ2-5, with TRBD1 matching 9 bases. The CDR3 consists of 15 residues. V lost 3 bases, J lost 4 bases, and 7 bases stayed unmatched. CDR1 and CDR2 from the germline V gene are SGHDT and YYEEEE. The CDR3 region has the DNA TGTGCCAGCAGCTCGATCGAGACAGGGGGAGAGACCCAGTACTTC. It codes for CASSSIETGGETQYF.

This clonotype has ten or more counts. The genes are TRBV6-2 or TRBV6-3 and TRBJ1-1, with 9 bases matching TRBD1. The germline gives CDR1 MNHEY, CDR2 SVGEGT. V lost 2 bases to trimming and J lost 3 bases; unmatched junction nucleotides: 7. The CDR3 sequence is 16 residues long. CDR3 nucleotides: TGTGCCAGCAGTTACCCCGACAGGGGGGAGGACACTGAAGCTTTCTTT. It translates to CASSYPDRGEDTEAFF.

The V and J genes are TRBV5-1 and TRBJ2-1; D ambiguous. V lost 0 bases, J lost 0 bases, and 7 bases lay in between. The CDR3 has 15 amino acids. Germline values: CDR1 SGHRS, CDR2 YFSETQ. The CDR3 DNA reads TGCGCCAGCAGCTTGGGGGTTCTCTCCTACAATGAGCAGTTCTTC. Translation: CASSLGVLSYNEQFF.

This clonotype was detected ten times or more. The rearrangement joins TRBV19 to TRBJ1-1; a weak D match, TRBD1 (6 bases). The germline V gene has CDR1 LNHDA and CDR2 SQIVND (reference sequence). The CDR3 is 16 residues long. Trimming took off 1 base at V and 1 base at J, with 13 bases between the two ends. Here the CDR3 DNA reads TGTGCCAGTAGTATAGTTGAGACAGGAGCGAACACTGAAGCTTTCTTT. It yields the protein CASSIVETGANTEAFF.

A few counts support this clonotype. This rearrangement joins TRBV27 to TRBJ1-5; a possible D gene is TRBD1 (6 bases). Looked up from germline, CDR1 is MNHEY and CDR2 is SMNVEV (reference sequence). The CDR3 is 13 amino acids. V was cut by 6 bases and J by 7 bases, with 13 bases left in between. The CDR3 reads CASRGAGNQPQHF. The DNA of the CDR3 is TGTGCCAGCAGGGGGGCGGGGAACCAGCCCCAGCATTTT.

The chain has TRBV12-3 or TRBV12-4 and TRBJ1-1; D gene uncertain. The CDR3 covers 13 residues. Deletions cut 3 bases from V and 6 bases from J, with 11 bases between. The CDR3 is CASSLGRLAEAFF. CDR3 in DNA: TGTGCCAGCAGTTTGGGTCGTTTGGCTGAAGCTTTCTTT.

At least ten counts were recorded for this clonotype. V and J are TRBV28 and TRBJ2-3; unclear D gene. V lost 3 bases to trimming and J lost 6 bases, with 4 bases between them. Germline CDR1 and CDR2: MDHEN and SYDVKM. This CDR3 is 11 amino acids long. In DNA, the CDR3 is TGTGCCAGCAGTTTCTCGGATACGCAGTATTTT. The encoded protein is CASSFSDTQYF.

This clonotype appeared many times. The chain carries TRBV12-3 or TRBV12-4 and TRBJ2-5, with D tentatively TRBD2 (5 bases). V dropped 6 bases and J dropped 5 bases, with 7 bases sitting between them. The CDR3 length is 11 residues. DNA of the CDR3: TGTGCCAGCAGCCGAGGGGAGACCCAGTACTTC. Translated, it gives CASSRGETQYF.

DNA of the CDR3: TGTGCCAGCAGGGCGCGGCCACGAGATACGCAGTATTTT. It specifies CASRARPRDTQYF. The chain carries TRBV6-2 or TRBV6-3 and TRBJ2-3; no firm D call. CDR3 length: 13 amino acids. V lost 6 bases and J lost 5, with 12 bases in between. CDR1 is MNHEY and CDR2 is SVGEGT in the germline V gene.